This T cell receptor (beta chain) stems from a study of blood T cell repertoires in COVID-19. Study-level background: The cDNA or gDNA used as material had been derived from T cells, B-cell-depleted T cells, or PBMCs.

Authors' methods: Reference gene primer amplification in the assay estimated nucleated cell counts. TCRdb keeps only in-frame clones here, not all; method: immunoSEQ multiplex PCR. The DNA gave D and trimming, while V, J and clone size come from that table. Altogether 250,000 or so clones are present, about 85% being singletons, with the ten largest covering 3% to 3.5%. This CDR3 spans 17 amino acids. CDR1 LGHNA and CDR2 YNFKEQ come from the germline V gene. V was pared by 0 bases and J by 2 bases, with 7 bases of the junction left unmatched. The TCR was taken from a man younger than 35 with active or convalescent COVID-19. Input material: peripheral blood. The chain recombines TRBV4-2 with TRBJ2-5; 9 bases line up with TRBD2. In DNA, the CDR3 is TGTGCCAGCAGCCAAGAAACACTAGCGGGCTCTCAAGAGACCCAGTACTTC. Translated, it gives CASSQETLAGSQETQYF.